The 12 T cell receptor beta chains in this list originate from one sample, sequenced in a study of blood T cell repertoires in COVID-19. Repertoires were generated with immunoSEQ multiplex PCR, while TCRdb's copy carries only in-frame clones and drops some. The data hold about 180,000 clones, with 82% observed a single time. Sequenced sample: peripheral blood. The receptor source for this set is a woman aged 80 or over with active or convalescent COVID-19.

The CDR3 DNA follows: TGCAGCGGCCGGGACAGCTCCTACGAGCAGTACTTC. This gives the protein CSGRDSSYEQYF. The chain couples TRBV29-1 to TRBJ2-7; 7 bases align to TRBD1. CDR3 length: 12 amino acids. V shed 7 bases and J 0 bases; nucleotides not matched to a gene: 3. Per the germline V gene, CDR1 is SQVTM and CDR2 is ANQGSEA.

The chain uses TRBV28 and TRBJ1-1, with D possibly being TRBD1 (5 bases). This CDR3 region has 14 residues. Germline CDR1 reads MDHEN; CDR2 reads SYDVKM. Deletions cut 0 bases from V and 1 base from J, with 6 bases between. The CDR3 nucleotides read TGTGCCAGCAGTTTATGGGGGGGGAACACTGAAGCTTTCTTT. Translation: CASSLWGGNTEAFF.

The gene calls are TRBV11-1 and TRBJ2-1; 8 nucleotides line up with TRBD2. The CDR3 is made up of 16 amino acids. Trimming cost V 2 bases and J 6 bases; bases outside gene matches: 9. Germline V lookup: CDR1 SGHAT, CDR2 FQDESV (reference sequence). The CDR3 loop reads CASSLTGTSEVNEQFF. In DNA, the CDR3 is TGTGCCAGCAGCTTAACCGGGACTAGTGAGGTCAATGAGCAGTTCTTC.

This clone was counted only a few times. V usage is TRBV2 and J usage is TRBJ1-1, with TRBD1 matching 8 bases. The CDR3 is 18 amino acids. Germline CDR1 reads SNHLY; CDR2 reads FYNNEI. J was trimmed by 5 bases and V by 7 bases; bases with no gene match: 21. The CDR3 loop is CASKMEGAGGVARTEAFF. In nucleotides, the CDR3 is TGTGCCAGCAAAATGGAGGGCGCAGGGGGCGTGGCGCGAACTGAAGCTTTCTTT.

This clone came up once. This chain connects TRBV10-3 to TRBJ1-2; D perhaps matches TRBD1 (6 bases). This CDR3 spans 14 amino acids. The V gene's germline CDR1 is ENHRY and CDR2 SYGVKD. V gave up 2 bases and J gave up 2 bases, with 9 bases separating them. CDR3 residues: CAISENQGNYGYTF. CDR3 bases: TGTGCCATCAGTGAGAATCAGGGGAACTATGGCTACACCTTC.

The gene calls are TRBV2 and TRBJ1-4; D may be TRBD1 (5 bases). Germline V CDR1 and CDR2: SNHLY, FYNNEI. Trimming removed 5 bases from V and 3 bases from J, with 13 bases in between. The CDR3 runs 15 residues. DNA for the CDR3: TGTGCCAGCAGTCCCCAGGGAATCGCTAATGAAAAACTGTTTTTT. Translating it yields CASSPQGIANEKLFF. Based on the CDR3 plus reference TRBV2 and TRBJ1-4, the full variable domain is EPEVTQTPSHQVTQMGQEVILRCVPISNHLYFYWYRQILGQKVEFLVSFYNNEISEKSEIFDDQFSVERPDGSNFTLKIRSTKLEDSAMYFCASSPQGIANEKLFFGSGTQLSVL.

This sequence joins TRBV18 and TRBJ2-1, with TRBD2 matching over 9 bases. The CDR3 has 17 amino acids. Germline V gene sequence: CDR1 KGHSH, CDR2 LQKENI. Trimming removed 3 bases from V and 8 bases from J; junction bases left unmatched: 14. The CDR3 DNA sequence: TGTGCCAGCTCACCCCGTCGCGGGAGGGGGGCCGGCGATGAGCAGTTCTTC. It yields the protein CASSPRRGRGAGDEQFF. Drawing the rest from reference TRBV18 and TRBJ2-1, the complete variable domain is NAGVMQNPRHLVRRRGQEARLRCSPMKGHSHVYWYRQLPEEGLKFMVYLQKENIIDESGMPKERFSAEFPKEGPSILRIQQVVRGDSAAYFCASSPRRGRGAGDEQFFGPGTRLTVL.

The CDR3, as DNA: TGTGCCAGCAGCGTAGGACTTAGTGGGAGCTCCTACGAGCAGTACTTC. Amino acids: CASSVGLSGSSYEQYF. The chain employs TRBV9 and TRBJ2-7, with TRBD2 as a possible D gene (5 bases). Trimming pared 0 bases from V and 0 bases from J, leaving 13 bases between. CDR1 is SGDLS, CDR2 YYNGEE, per germline. CDR3 size: 16 residues. The complete variable domain, with remaining parts taken from reference TRBV9 and TRBJ2-7, reads DSGVTQTPKHLITATGQRVTLRCSPRSGDLSVYWYQQSLDQGLQFLIQYYNGEERAKGNILERFSAQQFPDLHSELNLSSLELGDSALYFCASSVGLSGSSYEQYFGPGTRLTVT.

The CDR3 protein is CASLLRGNTDTQYF. In nucleotides, the CDR3 is TGTGCCAGCCTTCTAAGGGGGAACACAGATACGCAGTATTTT. V and J are TRBV28 and TRBJ2-3; perhaps TRBD1 as D (6 bases). With 8 bases removed from V and 2 bases from J, the gap between germline ends came to 14 bases. This CDR3 contains 14 residues. Per the germline V gene, CDR1 is MDHEN and CDR2 is SYDVKM.

This rearrangement joins TRBV18 to TRBJ1-3; no reliable D call. CDR3 length: 15 residues. V was pared by 6 bases and J by 4 bases, with 16 bases between. Germline CDR1 is KGHSH and CDR2 is LQKENI. The CDR3 bases are TGTGCCAGCTCTCAGGCCGTTAAATCCGGAAACACCATATATTTT. Translation gives CASSQAVKSGNTIYF.

The chain has TRBV30 and TRBJ2-1; a weak D match, TRBD2 (5 bases). This CDR3 has 14 amino acids. CDR1 is GTSNPN, CDR2 SVGIG, per germline (reference sequence). Trimming removed 2 bases from V and 9 bases from J, with 17 bases in between. As DNA, the CDR3 is TGTGCCTGGAGTAAAGCGGCAGCCGACGGTGAGCAGTTCTTC. This translates into CAWSKAAADGEQFF.

About this clone: The junction and the germline gene differ at one end; a read error may be behind it. J is TRBJ2-1 and V is TRBV28; the match to TRBD1 covers 9 bases. The germline V gene encodes CDR1 MDHEN and CDR2 SYDVKM. This CDR3 has 11 residues. The CDR3 DNA reads TGTGCCAGCAGTACCGGGACAGGGATCATCTTC. The encoded protein is CASSTGTGIIF. The variable domain in full, completed from reference TRBV28 and TRBJ2-1, reads DVKVTQSSRYLVKRTGEKVFLECVQDMDHENMFWYRQDPGLGLRLIYFSYDVKMKEKGDIPEGYSVSREKKERFSLILESASTNQTSMYLCASSTGTGIIFGPGTRLTVL.